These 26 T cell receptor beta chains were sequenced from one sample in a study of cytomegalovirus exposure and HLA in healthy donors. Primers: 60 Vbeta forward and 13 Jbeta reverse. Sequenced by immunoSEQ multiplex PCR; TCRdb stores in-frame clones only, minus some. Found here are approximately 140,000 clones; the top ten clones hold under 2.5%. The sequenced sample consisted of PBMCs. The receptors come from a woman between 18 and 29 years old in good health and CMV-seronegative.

The CDR3 DNA follows: TGTGCTAGTGGTTTGGAACTCGGGACTGAAGCTTTCTTT. This encodes CASGLELGTEAFF. The chain combines TRBV12-5 with TRBJ1-1; D unresolved. Per the germline V gene, CDR1 is LGHNT and CDR2 is FRNRAP. The CDR3 contains 13 residues. V dropped 1 base and J dropped 5 bases, with 8 bases sitting between them. Complete variable domain (other parts from reference TRBV12-5 and TRBJ1-1): DARVTQTPRHKVTEMGQEVTMRCQPILGHNTVFWYRQTMMQGLELLAYFRNRAPLDDSGMPKDRFSAEMPDATLATLKIQPSEPRDSAVYFCASGLELGTEAFFGQGTRLTVV.

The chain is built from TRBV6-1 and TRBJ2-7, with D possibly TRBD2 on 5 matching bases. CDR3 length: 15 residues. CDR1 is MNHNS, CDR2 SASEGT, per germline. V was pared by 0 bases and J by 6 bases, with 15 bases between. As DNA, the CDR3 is TGTGCCAGCAGTGAAGCGTTGGACGGAGGCGGCGAGCAGTACTTC. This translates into CASSEALDGGGEQYF.

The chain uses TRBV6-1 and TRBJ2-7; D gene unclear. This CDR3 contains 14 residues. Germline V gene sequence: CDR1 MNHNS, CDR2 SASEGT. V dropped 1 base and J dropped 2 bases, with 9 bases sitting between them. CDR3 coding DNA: TGTGCCAGCAGTGAAGAGGTCACTACCTACGAGCAGTACTTC. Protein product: CASSEEVTTYEQYF.

Here the CDR3 DNA reads TGTGCCAGTAGGGGGGCCAGCTCTGGAAACACCATATATTTT. It specifies CASRGASSGNTIYF. This chain links TRBV19 with TRBJ1-3, with D perhaps TRBD1 (6 bases). The CDR3 contains 14 residues. Germline-derived CDR1 and CDR2 are LNHDA and SQIVND (reference sequence). The V and J ends lost 6 bases and 0 bases respectively, with 9 bases between them.

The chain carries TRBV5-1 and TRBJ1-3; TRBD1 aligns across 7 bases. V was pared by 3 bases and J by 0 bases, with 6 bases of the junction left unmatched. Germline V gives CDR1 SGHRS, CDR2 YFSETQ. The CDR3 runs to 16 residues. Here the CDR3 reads CASSSQQGTSGNTIYF. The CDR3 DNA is TGCGCCAGCAGCTCCCAACAGGGGACCTCTGGAAACACCATATATTTT. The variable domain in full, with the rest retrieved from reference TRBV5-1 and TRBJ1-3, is KAGVTQTPRYLIKTRGQQVTLSCSPISGHRSVSWYQQTPGQGLQFLFEYFSETQRNKGNFPGRFSGRQFSNSRSEMNVSTLELGDSALYLCASSSQQGTSGNTIYFGEGSWLTVV.

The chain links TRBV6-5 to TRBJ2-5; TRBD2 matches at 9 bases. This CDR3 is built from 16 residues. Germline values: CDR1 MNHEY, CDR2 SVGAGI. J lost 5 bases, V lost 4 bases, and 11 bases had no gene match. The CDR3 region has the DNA TGTGCCAGCAGTTCGCAGCCTAGCGGGACGTTGGAGACCCAGTACTTC. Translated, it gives CASSSQPSGTLETQYF.

CDR3 residues: CASSPLQGREGTEAFF. The CDR3 DNA sequence: TGTGCCAGCTCACCACTTCAGGGTCGTGAAGGAACTGAAGCTTTCTTT. The chain couples TRBV18 to TRBJ1-1; weak D call: TRBD1 (5 bases). This CDR3 is 16 amino acids long. Trimming pared 1 base from V and 5 bases from J, leaving 17 bases between. Looked up from germline, CDR1 is KGHSH and CDR2 is LQKENI.

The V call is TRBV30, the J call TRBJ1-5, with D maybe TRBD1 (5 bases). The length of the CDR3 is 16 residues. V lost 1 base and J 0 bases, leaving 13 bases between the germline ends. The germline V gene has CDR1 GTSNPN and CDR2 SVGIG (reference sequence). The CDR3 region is CAWSEIGVDSNQPQHF. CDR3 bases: TGTGCCTGGAGTGAGATAGGGGTGGATAGCAATCAGCCCCAGCATTTT. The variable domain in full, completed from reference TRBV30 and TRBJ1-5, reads SQTIHQWPATLVQPVGSPLSLECTVEGTSNPNLYWYRQAAGRGLQLLFYSVGIGQISSEVPQNLSASRPQDRQFILSSKKLLLSDSGFYLCAWSEIGVDSNQPQHFGDGTRLSIL.

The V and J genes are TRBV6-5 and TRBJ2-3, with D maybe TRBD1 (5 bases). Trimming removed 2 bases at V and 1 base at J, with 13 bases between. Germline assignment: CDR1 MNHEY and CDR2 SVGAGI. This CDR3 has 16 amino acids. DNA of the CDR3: TGTGCCAGCAGTTACGGGCAAAAAGGGGGCACAGATACGCAGTATTTT. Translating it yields CASSYGQKGGTDTQYF.

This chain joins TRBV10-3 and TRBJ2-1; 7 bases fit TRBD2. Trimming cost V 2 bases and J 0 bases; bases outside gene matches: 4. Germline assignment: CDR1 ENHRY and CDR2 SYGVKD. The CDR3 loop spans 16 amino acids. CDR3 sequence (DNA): TGTGCCATCAGTGAGCTAGCGGAGAGCTCCTACAATGAGCAGTTCTTC. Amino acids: CAISELAESSYNEQFF.

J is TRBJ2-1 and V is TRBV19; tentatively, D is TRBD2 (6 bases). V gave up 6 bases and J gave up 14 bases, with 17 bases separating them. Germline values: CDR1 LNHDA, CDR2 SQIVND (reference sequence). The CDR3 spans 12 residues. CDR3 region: CASSGGGGGKFF. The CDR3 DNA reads TGTGCCAGTAGCGGGGGAGGTGGTGGCAAGTTCTTC.

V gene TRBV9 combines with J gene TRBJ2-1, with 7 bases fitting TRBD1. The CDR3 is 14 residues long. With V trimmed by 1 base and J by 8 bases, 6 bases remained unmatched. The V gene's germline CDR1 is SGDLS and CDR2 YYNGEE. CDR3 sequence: CASSVSEQGYEQFF. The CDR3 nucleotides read TGTGCCAGCAGCGTATCTGAACAGGGGTATGAGCAGTTCTTC.

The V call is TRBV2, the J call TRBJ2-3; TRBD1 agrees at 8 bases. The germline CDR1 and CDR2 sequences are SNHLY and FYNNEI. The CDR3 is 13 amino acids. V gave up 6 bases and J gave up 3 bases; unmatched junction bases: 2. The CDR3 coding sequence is TGTGCCAGCAGGGACAGGGCGACAGATACGCAGTATTTT. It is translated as CASRDRATDTQYF.

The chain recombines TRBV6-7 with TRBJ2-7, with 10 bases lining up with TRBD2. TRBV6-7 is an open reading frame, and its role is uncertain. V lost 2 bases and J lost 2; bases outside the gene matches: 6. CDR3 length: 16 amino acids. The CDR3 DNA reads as TGTGCCAGCAGTTACCGCCTAGCGGGAGAGGCCTACGAGCAGTACGTC. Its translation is CASSYRLAGEAYEQYV.

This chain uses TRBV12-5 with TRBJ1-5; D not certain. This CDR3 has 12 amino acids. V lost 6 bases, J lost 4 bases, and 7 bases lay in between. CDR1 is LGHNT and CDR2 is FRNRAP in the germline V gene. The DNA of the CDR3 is TGTGCTAGTGGCCGAGGAAATCAGCCCCAGCATTTT. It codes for CASGRGNQPQHF.

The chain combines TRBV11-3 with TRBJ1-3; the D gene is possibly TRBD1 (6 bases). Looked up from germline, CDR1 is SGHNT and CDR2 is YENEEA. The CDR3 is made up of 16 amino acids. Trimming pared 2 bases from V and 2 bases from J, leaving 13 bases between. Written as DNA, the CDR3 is TGTGCCAGCAGCTTAATGCTACAGGGAACTGGAAACACCATATATTTT. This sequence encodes CASSLMLQGTGNTIYF. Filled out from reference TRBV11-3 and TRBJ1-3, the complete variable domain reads EAGVVQSPRYKIIEKKQPVAFWCNPISGHNTLYWYLQNLGQGPELLIRYENEEAVDDSQLPKDRFSAERLKGVDSTLKIQPAELGDSAVYLCASSLMLQGTGNTIYFGEGSWLTVV.

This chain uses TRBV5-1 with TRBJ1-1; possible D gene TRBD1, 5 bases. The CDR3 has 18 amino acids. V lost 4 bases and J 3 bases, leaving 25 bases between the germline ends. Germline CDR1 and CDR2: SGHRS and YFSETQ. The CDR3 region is CASSDGGIGYLEYTEAFF. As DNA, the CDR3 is TGCGCCAGCAGCGACGGGGGGATTGGGTACCTGGAGTACACTGAAGCTTTCTTT.

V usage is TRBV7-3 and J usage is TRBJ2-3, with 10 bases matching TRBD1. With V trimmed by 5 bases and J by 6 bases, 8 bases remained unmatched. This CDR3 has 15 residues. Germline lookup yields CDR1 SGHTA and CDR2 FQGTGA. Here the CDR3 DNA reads TGTGCCAGCAGCCCGCGGACAGGGGGTACGGATACGCAGTATTTT. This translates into CASSPRTGGTDTQYF.

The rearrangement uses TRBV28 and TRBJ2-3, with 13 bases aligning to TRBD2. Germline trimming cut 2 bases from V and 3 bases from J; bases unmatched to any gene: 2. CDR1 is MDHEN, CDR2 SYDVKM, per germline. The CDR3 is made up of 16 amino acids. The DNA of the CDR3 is TGTGCCAGCAGTTTAGCACTAGCGGGAGGGACAGATACGCAGTATTTT. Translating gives CASSLALAGGTDTQYF.

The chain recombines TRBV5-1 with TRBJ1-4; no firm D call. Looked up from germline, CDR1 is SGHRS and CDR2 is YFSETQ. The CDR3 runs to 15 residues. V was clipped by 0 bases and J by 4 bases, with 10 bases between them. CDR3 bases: TGCGCCAGCAGCTTGGCCTTTCAGAATAATGAAAAACTGTTTTTT. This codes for CASSLAFQNNEKLFF.

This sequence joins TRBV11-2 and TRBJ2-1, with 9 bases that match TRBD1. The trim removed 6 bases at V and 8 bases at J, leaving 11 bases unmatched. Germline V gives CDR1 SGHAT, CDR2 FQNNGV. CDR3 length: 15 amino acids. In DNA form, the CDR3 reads TGTGCCAGCAGTCGCTGGGGACAGGGTTACGATGAGCAGTTCTTC. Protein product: CASSRWGQGYDEQFF.

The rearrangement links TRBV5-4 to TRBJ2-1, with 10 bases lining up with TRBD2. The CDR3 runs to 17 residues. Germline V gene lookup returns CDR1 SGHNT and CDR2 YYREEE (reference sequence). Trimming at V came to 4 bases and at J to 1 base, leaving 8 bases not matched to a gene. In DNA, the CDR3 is TGTGCCAGCAGCCCAGCAAGTAGCGGGAGGTCCTACAATGAGCAGTTCTTC. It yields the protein CASSPASSGRSYNEQFF.

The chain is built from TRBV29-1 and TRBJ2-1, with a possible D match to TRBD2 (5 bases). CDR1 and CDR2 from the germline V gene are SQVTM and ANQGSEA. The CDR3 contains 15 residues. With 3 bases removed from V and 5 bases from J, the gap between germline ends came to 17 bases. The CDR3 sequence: CSVEHGAGFNNEQFF. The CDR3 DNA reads TGCAGCGTTGAGCATGGTGCGGGCTTTAACAATGAGCAGTTCTTC.

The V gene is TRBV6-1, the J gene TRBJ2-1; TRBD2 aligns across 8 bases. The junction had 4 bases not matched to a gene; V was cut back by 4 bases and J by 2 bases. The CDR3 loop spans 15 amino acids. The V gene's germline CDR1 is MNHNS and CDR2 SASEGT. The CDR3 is CASSGLAGTYNEQFF. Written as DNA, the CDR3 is TGTGCCAGCAGTGGGTTAGCGGGGACCTACAATGAGCAGTTCTTC.

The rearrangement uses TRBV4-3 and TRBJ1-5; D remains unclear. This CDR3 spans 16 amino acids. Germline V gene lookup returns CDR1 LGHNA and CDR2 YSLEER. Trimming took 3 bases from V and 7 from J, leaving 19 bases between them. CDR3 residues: CASSQEPLGARQPQHF. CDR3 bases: TGCGCCAGCAGCCAGGAGCCTCTGGGAGCGAGACAGCCCCAGCATTTT.

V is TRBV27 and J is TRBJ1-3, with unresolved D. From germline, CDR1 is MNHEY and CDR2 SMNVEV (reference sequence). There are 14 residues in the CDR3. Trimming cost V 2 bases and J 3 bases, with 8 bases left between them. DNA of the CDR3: TGTGCCAGCAGTTTACGGGGTTATGGAAACACCATATATTTT. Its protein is CASSLRGYGNTIYF.